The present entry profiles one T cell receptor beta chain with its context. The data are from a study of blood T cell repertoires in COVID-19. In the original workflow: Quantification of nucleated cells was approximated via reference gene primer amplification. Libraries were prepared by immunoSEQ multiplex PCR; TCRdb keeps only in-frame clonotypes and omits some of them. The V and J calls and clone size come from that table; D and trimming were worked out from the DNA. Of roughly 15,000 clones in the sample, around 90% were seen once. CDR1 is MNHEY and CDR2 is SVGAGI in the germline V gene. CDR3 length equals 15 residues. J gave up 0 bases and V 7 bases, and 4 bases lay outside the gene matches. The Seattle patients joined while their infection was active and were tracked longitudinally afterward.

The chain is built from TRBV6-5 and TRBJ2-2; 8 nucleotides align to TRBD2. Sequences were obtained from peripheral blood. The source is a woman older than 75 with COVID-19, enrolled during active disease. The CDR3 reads CASTRGGPNTGELFF. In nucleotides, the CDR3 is TGTGCCAGCACTCGCGGGGGGCCGAACACCGGGGAGCTGTTTTTT.